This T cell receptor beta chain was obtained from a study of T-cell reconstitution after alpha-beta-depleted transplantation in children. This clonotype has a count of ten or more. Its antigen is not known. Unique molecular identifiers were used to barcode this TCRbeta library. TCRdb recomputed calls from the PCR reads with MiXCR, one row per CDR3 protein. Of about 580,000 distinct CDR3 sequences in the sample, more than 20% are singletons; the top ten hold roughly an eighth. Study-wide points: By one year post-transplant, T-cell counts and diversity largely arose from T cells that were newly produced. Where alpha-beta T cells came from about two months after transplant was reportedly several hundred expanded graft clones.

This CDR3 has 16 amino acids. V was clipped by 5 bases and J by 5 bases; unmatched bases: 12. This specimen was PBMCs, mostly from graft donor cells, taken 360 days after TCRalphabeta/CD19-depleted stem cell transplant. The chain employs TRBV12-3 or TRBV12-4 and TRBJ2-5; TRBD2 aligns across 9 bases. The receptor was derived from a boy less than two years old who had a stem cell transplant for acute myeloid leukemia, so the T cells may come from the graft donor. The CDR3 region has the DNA TGTGCCAGCAGTCCTCTGGCGGGGGGGCCAGTGGAGACCCAGTACTTC. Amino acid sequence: CASSPLAGGPVETQYF.